This passage covers 32 T cell receptor beta chains from one sample sequenced in a study of OX40 agonist ivuxolimab in advanced cancers. Profiled with immunoSEQ multiplex PCR; TCRdb holds only in-frame clones, not every one. The sample includes about 8,000 clones, around 89% seen only once; the top ten take approximately 4.8%. The specimen comprised CD4+ or CD8+ T cells sorted from blood, sampled in a trial of the OX40 agonist ivuxolimab. Receptors were obtained from an adult with an advanced solid tumor such as melanoma, head and neck, liver or kidney cancer.

This chain joins TRBV2 and TRBJ1-1; unclear D gene. The V and J ends lost 1 base and 8 bases respectively, with 8 bases between them. This CDR3 is 12 amino acids long. Germline CDR1 is SNHLY and CDR2 is FYNNEI. The CDR3 DNA follows: TGTGCCAGCAGTGAAGGTACTCCAGAAGCTTTCTTT. Protein product: CASSEGTPEAFF.

V and J are TRBV5-6 and TRBJ2-7, with D tentatively TRBD2 (5 bases). V was trimmed by 1 base and J by 2 bases, leaving 7 bases between them. The CDR3 runs to 13 residues. Germline V gene lookup returns CDR1 SGHDT and CDR2 YYEEEE. The DNA of the CDR3 is TGTGCCAGCAGCTTGAAGGGAGCCTACGAGCAGTACGTC. The encoded protein is CASSLKGAYEQYV.

J is TRBJ1-2 and V is TRBV18, with TRBD1 matching 7 bases. Germline V gene sequence: CDR1 KGHSH, CDR2 LQKENI. The CDR3 covers 15 residues. Trimming removed 2 bases from V and 0 bases from J; junction bases left unmatched: 3. CDR3 DNA: TGTGCCAGCTCACCAGGACAGGCGACTAACTATGGCTACACCTTC. Translation: CASSPGQATNYGYTF.

The chain is built from TRBV6-6 and TRBJ2-1; D uncertain. The CDR3 has 13 residues. Trimming took off 3 bases at V and 7 bases at J, with 10 bases between the two ends. CDR1 MNHNY and CDR2 SVGAGI come from the germline V gene (reference sequence). The CDR3 here is CASSYQGSNEQFF. The CDR3 bases are TGTGCCAGCAGTTATCAAGGATCGAATGAGCAGTTCTTC.

The rearrangement links TRBV5-1 to TRBJ1-1; D not certain. The germline V gene encodes CDR1 SGHRS and CDR2 YFSETQ. Deletions cut 1 base from V and 1 base from J, with 8 bases between. The CDR3 totals 14 residues. CDR3 bases: TGCGCCAGCAGCTTGTTAAGGGAGAACACTGAAGCTTTCTTT. It encodes CASSLLRENTEAFF.

The chain has TRBV5-8 and TRBJ1-2, with 7 bases fitting TRBD1. Germline trimming cut 3 bases from V and 8 bases from J; bases unmatched to any gene: 10. CDR1 is SGHTS, CDR2 YDEGEE, per germline. This CDR3 is built from 14 residues. CDR3 in amino acids: CASSSLDRLIGYTF. The CDR3 DNA reads TGTGCCAGCAGCTCCCTGGACAGGCTTATCGGCTACACCTTC.

This sequence joins TRBV4-2 and TRBJ1-6; TRBD1 might be the D (5 bases). The CDR3 length is 16 residues. The germline CDR1 and CDR2 sequences are LGHNA and YNFKEQ. The V gene lost 0 bases and the J gene lost 8 bases, with 14 bases spanning the gap. As DNA, the CDR3 is TGTGCCAGCAGCCAAGATTATGGGACCCGGGATTCACCCCTCCACTTT. Residues: CASSQDYGTRDSPLHF.

This chain uses TRBV7-2 with TRBJ2-7; D possibly corresponds to TRBD1 (6 bases). Germline values: CDR1 SGHTA, CDR2 FQGNSA. CDR3 size: 13 residues. V was trimmed by 5 bases and J by 3 bases, leaving 11 bases between them. The CDR3 bases are TGTGCCAGCAGCCCCCACAGGGTCTACGAGCAGTACTTC. It codes for CASSPHRVYEQYF.

The chain joins TRBV5-4 to TRBJ2-1, with D possibly matching TRBD2 (6 bases). This CDR3 is 16 amino acids long. V was cut by 4 bases and J by 0 bases, with 14 bases left in between. Germline values: CDR1 SGHNT, CDR2 YYREEE (reference sequence). CDR3 DNA: TGTGCCAGCAGCACGAAAGGAGGGATCTCCTACAATGAGCAGTTCTTC. Protein sequence: CASSTKGGISYNEQFF.

The J gene is TRBJ2-2, the V gene TRBV6-8; 8 bases are a match to TRBD2. J lost 6 bases, V lost 2 bases, and 5 bases had no gene match. The CDR3 is 15 amino acids. Per germline, CDR1 MNHGY and CDR2 SAAAGT. This CDR3 reads CASSYGLAESGELFF. The CDR3 nucleotides are TGTGCCAGCAGTTACGGACTAGCCGAATCCGGGGAGCTGTTTTTT.

Turning to this clone: This sample also contains other DNA sequences that code for the same CDR3. The chain carries TRBV7-3 and TRBJ2-7, with 7 bases identical to TRBD2. Per germline, CDR1 SGHTA and CDR2 FQGTGA. The CDR3 sequence is 16 residues long. V trimming: 4 bases; J trimming: 4 bases; junction bases outside the gene matches: 13. CDR3 amino acids: CASSSSGGDLRYEQYV. The DNA of the CDR3 is TGTGCCAGCAGCTCGTCGGGGGGAGACTTACGGTACGAGCAGTACGTC.

This chain connects TRBV7-9 to TRBJ2-5, with D perhaps TRBD1 (6 bases). This CDR3 is 14 amino acids long. V gave up 3 bases and J gave up 4 bases, with 12 bases separating them. The germline CDR1 and CDR2 sequences are SEHNR and FQNEAQ (reference sequence). The CDR3 DNA reads as TGTGCCAGCAGCTTCGTCGACAGGAGAGAGACCCAGTACTTC. It specifies CASSFVDRRETQYF.

The CDR3 DNA reads as TGTGCCAGCAGCTCACAGGGGGCGGATTGGACTGAAGCTTTCTTT. It is translated as CASSSQGADWTEAFF. The rearrangement links TRBV5-4 to TRBJ1-1; 9 nucleotides align to TRBD1. The junction had 8 bases not matched to a gene; V was cut back by 3 bases and J by 5 bases. The CDR3 has 15 residues. Germline assignment: CDR1 SGHNT and CDR2 YYREEE (reference sequence).

This clone has a handful of counts. The same CDR3 arises from other DNA sequences in this sample as well. The chain combines TRBV6-1 with TRBJ1-2, with D uncertain. Trimming took 7 bases from V and 5 from J, leaving 11 bases between them. The CDR3 contains 12 residues. CDR1 and CDR2 from the germline V gene are MNHNS and SASEGT. The CDR3 reads CASTQPLYGYTF. CDR3 DNA: TGTGCCAGCACCCAGCCCCTTTATGGCTACACCTTC.

The chain joins TRBV7-2 to TRBJ1-2; D not certain. The CDR3 length is 15 residues. V shed 6 bases and J shed 2 bases, with 16 bases lying between them. Germline CDR1 reads SGHTA; CDR2 reads FQGNSA. Here the CDR3 reads CASRPTGSLNYGYTF. The CDR3 coding sequence is TGTGCCAGCAGGCCAACCGGGTCTCTCAACTATGGCTACACCTTC.

With respect to this clone: The identical CDR3 is also encoded by other nucleotide sequences in the sample. The J gene is TRBJ2-3, the V gene TRBV7-3; 10 nucleotides match TRBD1. With 0 bases clipped from V and 3 bases from J, the junction kept 0 bases outside the gene matches. CDR3 length: 15 amino acids. CDR1 is SGHTA and CDR2 is FQGTGA in the germline V gene. The CDR3 loop reads CASSLTGQGTDTQYF. DNA for the CDR3: TGTGCCAGCAGCTTAACGGGACAGGGGACAGATACGCAGTATTTT.

The chain combines TRBV19 with TRBJ2-3; D might be TRBD1 (7 bases). The CDR3 length is 15 residues. Germline-derived CDR1 and CDR2 are LNHDA and SQIVND (reference sequence). V shed 3 bases and J shed 3 bases, with 13 bases lying between them. The CDR3: CASSMNRGGTDTQYF. CDR3 bases: TGTGCCAGTAGTATGAACAGGGGAGGAACAGATACGCAGTATTTT. Drawing the rest from reference TRBV19 and TRBJ2-3, the complete variable domain is DGGITQSPKYLFRKEGQNVTLSCEQNLNHDAMYWYRQDPGQGLRLIYYSQIVNDFQKGDIAEGYSVSREKKESFPLTVTSAQKNPTAFYLCASSMNRGGTDTQYFGPGTRLTVL.

This chain connects TRBV2 to TRBJ1-1; TRBD1 aligns across 8 bases. Germline assignment: CDR1 SNHLY and CDR2 FYNNEI. J gave up 11 bases and V 3 bases, and 5 bases lay outside the gene matches. The CDR3 runs to 12 residues. CDR3 bases: TGTGCCAGCAGTGACAGGGGGCGCGAGGCTTTCTTT. Amino acid sequence: CASSDRGREAFF.

This clone occurred once. The V and J genes are TRBV6-5 and TRBJ1-2; D is unclear. Trimming removed 4 bases at V and 2 bases at J, with 5 bases between. The CDR3 has 12 amino acids. CDR1 and CDR2 from the germline V gene are MNHEY and SVGAGI. The CDR3 protein is CASSLTNYGYTF. Here the CDR3 DNA reads TGTGCCAGCAGTTTAACAAACTATGGCTACACCTTC.

This clone occurred once. This chain joins TRBV5-8 and TRBJ1-3, with 7 bases fitting TRBD1. V gave up 1 base and J gave up 4 bases; unmatched junction bases: 8. CDR3 length equals 16 residues. Germline lookup yields CDR1 SGHTS and CDR2 YDEGEE. CDR3 loop: CASSLTGVASGNTIYF. CDR3 nucleotide sequence: TGTGCCAGCAGCTTGACAGGGGTGGCCTCCGGAAACACCATATATTTT.

The J gene is TRBJ2-3, the V gene TRBV2; 10 nucleotides agree with TRBD2. J was trimmed by 12 bases and V by 0 bases; bases with no gene match: 12. The CDR3 extends over 16 amino acids. Germline assignment: CDR1 SNHLY and CDR2 FYNNEI. For the CDR3, the DNA is TGTGCCAGCAGTGAAGCTAGGGTGTCTAGCGGGAGAAAACAGTATTTT. Translated, it gives CASSEARVSSGRKQYF.

V gene TRBV11-3 combines with J gene TRBJ1-1, with D possibly being TRBD1 (6 bases). The CDR3 loop spans 13 amino acids. The V gene's germline CDR1 is SGHNT and CDR2 YENEEA. The V gene lost 6 bases and the J gene lost 3 bases, with 11 bases spanning the gap. CDR3 nucleotides: TGTGCCAGCAGACAGGGTCCTTACACTGAAGCTTTCTTT. It specifies CASRQGPYTEAFF.

This CDR3 reads CASSPTSGTTDTQYF. Written as DNA, the CDR3 is TGTGCCAGCTCACCGACTAGCGGGACTACAGATACGCAGTATTTT. This chain links TRBV18 with TRBJ2-3; 11 nucleotides match TRBD2. Trimming took 3 bases from V and 3 from J; bases not matched to a gene: 2. Germline V gene sequence: CDR1 KGHSH, CDR2 LQKENI. This CDR3 comprises 15 residues.

The chain links TRBV5-1 to TRBJ2-5; no clear D gene. In germline, CDR1 is SGHRS, CDR2 YFSETQ. The germline V and J ends were trimmed by 1 base and 3 bases, with 4 bases remaining between them. The CDR3 is 12 amino acids. CDR3 sequence: CASSLQKETQYF. The CDR3 DNA reads TGCGCCAGCAGCTTGCAAAAAGAGACCCAGTACTTC.

The V call is TRBV19, the J call TRBJ1-3; D possibly corresponds to TRBD1 (6 bases). The CDR3 is 16 residues long. The V end lost 5 bases, the J end lost 4 bases, and 18 bases lay between the germline ends. Germline V gene sequence: CDR1 LNHDA, CDR2 SQIVND (reference sequence). The CDR3 nucleotides are TGTGCCAGTAGTTCAGAGGCTACAGGGTTGGGAAACACCATATATTTT. As protein: CASSSEATGLGNTIYF.

The chain combines TRBV5-4 with TRBJ1-1; D possibly corresponds to TRBD1 (6 bases). V was pared by 0 bases and J by 5 bases, with 14 bases between. CDR1 and CDR2 from the germline V gene are SGHNT and YYREEE (reference sequence). The CDR3 is 15 residues long. The DNA of the CDR3 is TGTGCCAGCAGCTTGGGTCACAGGGCAGGGACTGAAGCTTTCTTT. This encodes CASSLGHRAGTEAFF.

This clone appeared a single time. The rearrangement joins TRBV7-9 to TRBJ2-5; TRBD2 aligns across 7 bases. Germline V lookup: CDR1 SEHNR, CDR2 FQNEAQ (reference sequence). V was clipped by 3 bases and J by 2 bases; unmatched bases: 3. The CDR3 consists of 14 residues. For the CDR3, the DNA is TGTGCCAGCAGCTTCCCTAGCGGACAAGAGACCCAGTACTTC. It specifies CASSFPSGQETQYF.

The V call is TRBV5-1, the J call TRBJ2-2, with TRBD2 matching over 7 bases. The CDR3 is 16 amino acids. Germline assignment: CDR1 SGHRS and CDR2 YFSETQ. V shed 6 bases and J 2 bases; nucleotides not matched to a gene: 10. Here the CDR3 reads CASTPLTTSNTGELFF. DNA of the CDR3: TGCGCCAGCACACCTCTCACGACTAGCAACACCGGGGAGCTGTTTTTT.

This clone was seen only a few times. V and J are TRBV30 and TRBJ2-1, with TRBD2 identical over 9 bases. This CDR3 is 14 amino acids long. Losses at the gene ends were 0 bases for V and 9 bases for J; bases not matched to a gene: 6. Germline V gene data show CDR1 as GTSNPN and CDR2 as SVGIG (reference sequence). CDR3 DNA sequence: TGTGCCTGGAGTGTCACTAGCGGGTCCCGTGAGCAGTTCTTC. Translated: CAWSVTSGSREQFF.

The V call is TRBV5-1, the J call TRBJ1-1; D possibly corresponds to TRBD1 (5 bases). Germline lookup yields CDR1 SGHRS and CDR2 YFSETQ. The CDR3 spans 16 residues. V was shortened by 1 base and J by 0 bases, with 13 bases between the two germline ends. The CDR3 is CASSLTGTYMNTEAFF. The CDR3 DNA is TGCGCCAGCAGCTTGACCGGGACCTATATGAACACTGAAGCTTTCTTT.

CDR3 bases: TGTGCCAGCCAACCTCTCCCGGGACTAGGTGCCGGCGATGAGCAGTTCTTC. Protein: CASQPLPGLGAGDEQFF. The chain carries TRBV19 and TRBJ2-1; 8 bases are shared with TRBD2. J lost 8 bases, V lost 9 bases, and 21 bases had no gene match. Looked up from germline, CDR1 is LNHDA and CDR2 is SQIVND (reference sequence). This CDR3 region has 17 residues.

This chain links TRBV27 with TRBJ1-1; 9 nucleotides align to TRBD1. In germline, CDR1 is MNHEY, CDR2 SMNVEV (reference sequence). V shed 8 bases, J shed 5 bases, and the junction held 12 bases outside the gene matches. This CDR3 region has 15 residues. As DNA, the CDR3 is TGTGCCAGCTCCTTGCGGGACAGGGTGGAGACTGAAGCTTTCTTT. Translating gives CASSLRDRVETEAFF.